This T cell receptor (beta chain) was obtained from a study of T cells in Graves' hyperthyroidism and ophthalmopathy. The overall study: Specimen type is peripheral blood, collected at initial diagnosis prior to any treatment.

The table lists this clonotype with many counts. Diagnoses were made from clinical symptoms, serum measures (thyroxine and TRAb), thyroid ultrasound and orbital computed tomography. Per the germline V gene, CDR1 is MDHEN and CDR2 is SYDVKM. CDR3 length: 14 amino acids. Trimming at V came to 3 bases and at J to 3 bases, leaving 1 base not matched to a gene. Template material for amplifying TCR beta CDR3 regions consisted of RNA transcripts. The HTBI primer set drove a first-round RT-PCR of the TCR CDR3. TCRdb itself ran the multiplex PCR reads through MiXCR, one entry per CDR3 protein. This table has a few hundred thousand distinct CDR3 sequences, around an eighth appearing once.

What was sequenced was blood. The origin of this receptor is a man aged 25-45 years with Graves' hyperthyroidism that later progressed to Graves' ophthalmopathy. This chain connects TRBV28 to TRBJ2-7, with 11 bases matching TRBD1. CDR3 loop: CASSFGTGGYEQYF. DNA of the CDR3: TGTGCCAGCAGTTTCGGGACAGGGGGCTACGAGCAGTACTTC.